The sequence of this T cell receptor beta chain was determined in a study of graft-versus-host responses after intestinal transplantation. Germline-derived CDR1 and CDR2 are MNHEY and SVGAGI. V shed 0 bases and J 4 bases; nucleotides not matched to a gene: 9. The CDR3 is 16 residues long. The method was immunoSEQ multiplex PCR; TCRdb's version includes in-frame clones alone and lacks a portion of them. Of some 69,000 clones in the sample, 80% to 95% were seen once. This rearrangement joins TRBV6-5 to TRBJ2-7, with TRBD1 matching over 7 bases. The specimen was bone marrow, collected almost 750 days after intestinal transplantation. This TCR derives from a human patient who received an intestinal transplant, so some T cells may come from the graft donor. The chain's CDR3 is CASSYSLGGGLYEQYF. The CDR3 DNA reads TGTGCCAGCAGTTACTCGTTAGGGGGCGGATTATACGAGCAGTACTTC.